Listed here is a single T cell receptor (beta chain). Its antigen is as yet unknown. The CDR3 runs to 17 residues. In germline, CDR1 is LNHDA, CDR2 SQIVND (reference sequence). The V segment lost 5 bases and the J segment 3 bases; nucleotides outside the gene matches: 10. The data derive from a study of T cell responses to AZD1222 COVID-19 vaccine. Notes on the study in general: Unmutated variant regions reportedly attract nearly half of all spike-specific TCRs. Spike as a whole was targeted by vaccine-associated CD4 TCRs, dominant at 160-218 and 743-854.

Sequencing used immunoSEQ multiplex PCR; TCRdb keeps in-frame clones, though not all of them. The repertoire holds about 100,000 clones, with more than 70% as singletons. The origin of this receptor is an adult in good health. The V call is TRBV19, the J call TRBJ2-3; 11 nucleotides line up with TRBD2. The sequences come from peripheral blood, collected on day 0 of AZD1222 vaccination. CDR3 bases: TGTGCCAGTAGTCTCTCCCCCGGGACTAGCGGAACAGATACGCAGTATTTT. This encodes CASSLSPGTSGTDTQYF.